The 26 T cell receptor beta chains in this list originate from one sample, sequenced in a study of T cell responses to AZD1222 COVID-19 vaccine. Sequencing was performed with immunoSEQ multiplex PCR; in TCRdb, only in-frame clones are kept and a portion is missing. Among approximately 68,000 clones listed, more than 70% were seen once. The starting material was peripheral blood, obtained 28 days after the second dose of the MenACWY control vaccine. The receptors stem from an adult who received the MenACWY meningococcal vaccine as a control.

This clone came up once. CDR3 amino acids: CASSPRQGIDSPLHF. The CDR3 DNA follows: TGTGCCAGCTCACCGCGACAGGGAATCGATTCACCCCTCCACTTT. The chain carries TRBV18 and TRBJ1-6, with 7 bases matching TRBD1. Germline V gene lookup returns CDR1 KGHSH and CDR2 LQKENI. This CDR3 region has 15 residues. J was trimmed by 8 bases and V by 3 bases; bases with no gene match: 7.

This chain connects TRBV18 to TRBJ2-7; possible D gene TRBD2, 6 bases. V dropped 2 bases and J dropped 6 bases, with 11 bases sitting between them. The CDR3 is made up of 13 amino acids. The germline gives CDR1 KGHSH, CDR2 LQKENI. CDR3 coding DNA: TGTGCCAGCTCACCATCGGGACTTGGCGAGCAGTACTTC. Protein sequence: CASSPSGLGEQYF.

The V and J genes are TRBV11-3 and TRBJ2-2; D possibly corresponds to TRBD2 (7 bases). The germline V and J ends were trimmed by 1 base and 4 bases, with 16 bases remaining between them. Germline V CDR1 and CDR2: SGHNT, YENEEA. The CDR3 has 17 amino acids. CDR3 nucleotide sequence: TGTGCCAGCAGCTTAGCGGCCGGGGGGCCGGGCACCGGGGAGCTGTTTTTT. This sequence encodes CASSLAAGGPGTGELFF.

The rearrangement uses TRBV27 and TRBJ2-2; TRBD2 matches at 7 bases. The CDR3 length is 15 residues. The V gene end was trimmed by 2 bases and the J gene end by 4 bases; junction bases not matched to a gene: 4. Per the germline V gene, CDR1 is MNHEY and CDR2 is SMNVEV (reference sequence). DNA for the CDR3: TGTGCCAGCAGTTTAAGCGGGACGGCCACCGGGGAGCTGTTTTTT. Translated, it gives CASSLSGTATGELFF.

J is TRBJ2-2 and V is TRBV7-9; no clear D. The CDR3 runs to 14 residues. The V gene lost 4 bases and the J gene lost 5 bases, with 11 bases spanning the gap. From germline, CDR1 is SEHNR and CDR2 FQNEAQ (reference sequence). The CDR3 nucleotides are TGTGCCAGCAGCTCCCTTTTGGCTACCGGGGAGCTGTTTTTT. Translating it yields CASSSLLATGELFF.

The genes are TRBV30 and TRBJ2-1, with D possibly TRBD1 on 5 matching bases. The CDR3 has 11 residues. Germline-derived CDR1 and CDR2 are GTSNPN and SVGIG (reference sequence). Deletions cut 2 bases from V and 15 bases from J, with 14 bases between. CDR3 coding DNA: TGTGCCTGGAGTACCGGTGGCCAGGGGTTCTTC. This gives the protein CAWSTGGQGFF.

This clone has just a few counts. The CDR3 bases are TGTGCCAGCAGGCAGGGGGGGGAGAGGAGCGATGAGCAGTTCTTC. This codes for CASRQGGERSDEQFF. The chain combines TRBV6-5 with TRBJ2-1, with D perhaps TRBD1 or TRBD2 (7 bases each). Germline V gene lookup returns CDR1 MNHEY and CDR2 SVGAGI. The CDR3 runs to 15 residues. V lost 6 bases and J 8 bases, leaving 20 bases between the germline ends.

The V call is TRBV29-1, the J call TRBJ2-3, with D hard to call. This CDR3 region has 11 residues. V lost 4 bases and J lost 5, with 7 bases in between. Germline V gene data show CDR1 as SQVTM and CDR2 as ANQGSEA. CDR3 sequence (DNA): TGCAGCGTTGTTCGTGTAGATACGCAGTATTTT. It codes for CSVVRVDTQYF.

V and J are TRBV6-6 and TRBJ2-7; D is ambiguous. Trimming pared 5 bases from V and 1 base from J, leaving 12 bases between. The germline V gene encodes CDR1 MNHNY and CDR2 SVGAGI (reference sequence). The CDR3 runs to 14 residues. The CDR3 region has the DNA TGTGCCAGCAGTCCCCGTCCAGATTCCTACGAGCAGTACTTC. Residues: CASSPRPDSYEQYF.

The CDR3: CASSQVPSPLQPGANVLTF. The CDR3 bases are TGTGCCAGCTCACAGGTTCCGAGCCCTCTACAACCCGGGGCCAACGTCCTGACTTTC. The chain recombines TRBV18 with TRBJ2-6; D remains ambiguous. Germline CDR1 reads KGHSH; CDR2 reads LQKENI. There are 19 residues in the CDR3. Trimming took 4 bases from V and 4 from J, leaving 23 bases between them.

This chain connects TRBV2 to TRBJ1-2, with D possibly being TRBD1 (5 bases). The CDR3 sequence is 15 residues long. Germline V gene lookup returns CDR1 SNHLY and CDR2 FYNNEI. Trimming removed 6 bases at V and 4 bases at J, with 18 bases between. As DNA, the CDR3 is TGTGCCAGCAGGGGGGGGATAACTGCTTTCTATGGCTACACCTTC. Encoded protein: CASRGGITAFYGYTF.

The J gene is TRBJ1-3, the V gene TRBV9; 7 bases match TRBD1. CDR3 length: 16 amino acids. CDR1 and CDR2 from the germline V gene are SGDLS and YYNGEE. J gave up 2 bases and V 4 bases, and 9 bases lay outside the gene matches. As DNA, the CDR3 is TGTGCCAGCAGCCCTCGACAGGGAATAACTGGAAACACCATATATTTT. Its translation is CASSPRQGITGNTIYF.

The chain recombines TRBV5-1 with TRBJ2-2, with D tentatively TRBD1 or TRBD2 (5 bases each). There are 16 residues in the CDR3. Germline loops: CDR1 SGHRS, CDR2 YFSETQ. The V end was cut by 4 bases, the J end by 6 bases, with 19 bases between. The CDR3 DNA sequence: TGCGCCAGCAGCGGAGCCGGGGCCCTGGAGCCCGGGGAGCTGTTTTTT. It is translated as CASSGAGALEPGELFF.

This clone came up once. The gene calls are TRBV28 and TRBJ1-5, with TRBD1 matching 7 bases. V gave up 8 bases and J gave up 6 bases; unmatched junction bases: 7. Germline CDR1 is MDHEN and CDR2 is SYDVKM. The CDR3 has 13 residues. The CDR3: CASVGTVFQPQHF. In nucleotides, the CDR3 is TGTGCCAGCGTTGGGACAGTTTTTCAGCCCCAGCATTTT.

In this sample, this clone turned up once. V usage is TRBV28 and J usage is TRBJ1-4; the D gene is possibly TRBD1 (6 bases). CDR1 is MDHEN, CDR2 SYDVKM, per germline. Trimming took 5 bases from V and 6 from J, leaving 10 bases between them. The CDR3 spans 13 residues. The CDR3 DNA reads as TGTGCCAGCAGTGGTACAGGGCATGAAAAACTGTTTTTT. It specifies CASSGTGHEKLFF.

This clone was observed a few times. This specimen includes other DNA sequences encoding the same CDR3. The chain couples TRBV6-5 to TRBJ1-3; 8 positions agree with TRBD1. Losses at the gene ends were 5 bases for V and 1 base for J; bases not matched to a gene: 4. CDR1 and CDR2 from the germline V gene are MNHEY and SVGAGI. The CDR3 is made up of 15 amino acids. The CDR3 is CASSRTGPSGNTIYF. Written as DNA, the CDR3 is TGTGCCAGCAGTCGGACAGGGCCTTCTGGAAACACCATATATTTT.

This clone was picked up one time. CDR3 sequence reads: CSVEAGQGGYEQYF. In nucleotides, the CDR3 is TGCAGCGTTGAAGCCGGGCAGGGGGGCTACGAGCAGTACTTC. The V gene is TRBV29-1, the J gene TRBJ2-7, with D possibly TRBD1 on 7 matching bases. CDR3 length: 14 amino acids. The germline gives CDR1 SQVTM, CDR2 ANQGSEA. Trimming removed 1 base at V and 3 bases at J, with 13 bases between.

The rearrangement uses TRBV16 and TRBJ1-5; 7 bases are a match to TRBD1. Looked up from germline, CDR1 is KGHSY and CDR2 is FQNENV. With V trimmed by 2 bases and J by 5 bases, 6 bases remained unmatched. The CDR3 runs to 15 residues. The CDR3 DNA sequence: TGTGCCAGCAGCCAACGACAGGGCCCCTATCAGCCCCAGCATTTT. Encoded protein: CASSQRQGPYQPQHF.

There are a few counts of this clone. The chain carries TRBV3-1 (or the pseudogene TRBV3-2) and TRBJ2-7, with 7 bases aligning to TRBD2. This CDR3 is 16 amino acids long. J was trimmed by 4 bases and V by 0 bases; bases with no gene match: 9. Germline CDR1 reads LGHDT; CDR2 reads YNNKEL (reference sequence). DNA of the CDR3: TGTGCCAGCAGCCAAGATCGCCAGCGGGGAACTTACGAGCAGTACTTC. This sequence encodes CASSQDRQRGTYEQYF.

This clone showed up just a few times. CDR3 sequence: CASSLGRPPSRQPQHF. The DNA of the CDR3 is TGTGCCAGCAGTTTAGGAAGGCCCCCCTCGCGACAGCCCCAGCATTTT. V and J are TRBV27 and TRBJ1-5; no definite D call. Germline V gene sequence: CDR1 MNHEY, CDR2 SMNVEV (reference sequence). With 2 bases removed from V and 7 bases from J, the gap between germline ends came to 18 bases. This CDR3 is 16 amino acids long.

The chain links TRBV15 to TRBJ1-6; tentative D call: TRBD1 (5 bases). V shed 3 bases and J shed 7 bases, with 13 bases lying between them. The CDR3 has 15 residues. The germline V gene encodes CDR1 LNHNV and CDR2 YYDKDF (reference sequence). The CDR3, as DNA: TGTGCCACCAGCAGGTCGGCAGGGAACAATTCACCCCTCCACTTT. It translates to CATSRSAGNNSPLHF.

This clone was counted a single time. This chain's CDR3 is CASSLTSGGGIQETQYF. CDR3 DNA sequence: TGTGCCAGCAGTCTGACTAGCGGGGGGGGGATACAAGAGACCCAGTACTTC. The chain is built from TRBV6-6 and TRBJ2-5, with 14 bases lining up with TRBD2. This CDR3 has 17 residues. Trimming took 5 bases from V and 2 from J; bases not matched to a gene: 7. From germline, CDR1 is MNHNY and CDR2 SVGAGI (reference sequence).

This clone showed up just once. The chain links TRBV7-9 to TRBJ2-1; perhaps D is TRBD1 or TRBD2 (5 bases each). Trimming removed 3 bases at V and 7 bases at J, with 10 bases between. This CDR3 is built from 13 residues. CDR1 is SEHNR and CDR2 is FQNEAQ in the germline V gene (reference sequence). DNA of the CDR3: TGTGCCAGCAGCTTCGGGGCTAGAAATGAGCAGTTCTTC. This encodes CASSFGARNEQFF. The full variable domain, its missing parts supplied by reference TRBV7-9 and TRBJ2-1, is DTGVSQNPRHKITKRGQNVTFRCDPISEHNRLYWYRQTLGQGPEFLTYFQNEAQLEKSRLLSDRFSAERPKGSFSTLEIQRTEQGDSAMYLCASSFGARNEQFFGPGTRLTVL.

The chain recombines TRBV19 with TRBJ1-5, with D tentatively TRBD1 (5 bases). This CDR3 spans 13 amino acids. Trimming took 3 bases from V and 6 from J, leaving 9 bases between them. Germline V gene data show CDR1 as LNHDA and CDR2 as SQIVND (reference sequence). CDR3 in DNA: TGTGCCAGTAGTATCCAGGGCGTTCAGCCCCAGCATTTT. It translates to CASSIQGVQPQHF.

The rearrangement joins TRBV5-8 to TRBJ1-2, with unresolved D. Germline lookup yields CDR1 SGHTS and CDR2 YDEGEE. The CDR3 totals 16 residues. V lost 4 bases and J lost 5, with 21 bases in between. The DNA of the CDR3 is TGTGCCAGCAGCAATTGGAAGGCCAATTTCCCGTATGGCTACACCTTC. It codes for CASSNWKANFPYGYTF.

The V and J genes are TRBV30 and TRBJ2-5, with D hard to call. V was pared by 0 bases and J by 2 bases, with 13 bases between. The CDR3 consists of 15 residues. Germline CDR1 GTSNPN, CDR2 SVGIG (reference sequence). CDR3 DNA: TGTGCCTGGAGTGTACAAGGGATCGGGCAAGAGACCCAGTACTTC. This translates into CAWSVQGIGQETQYF.